The 16 T cell receptor beta chains listed next were all sequenced from one sample in a study of control samples from healthy donors and cancer patients. Using immunoSEQ multiplex PCR, the repertoire was profiled, and TCRdb retains in-frame clones only, with some absent. The sample includes under 150,000 clones, 85% to 90% of them seen just once. The sample was PBMCs. Source of these receptors: a woman between 45 and 65 years old with colorectal cancer.

The V gene is TRBV2, the J gene TRBJ1-3, with 7 bases fitting TRBD1. Trimming took 9 bases from V and 4 from J; bases not matched to a gene: 3. Germline-derived CDR1 and CDR2 are SNHLY and FYNNEI. The CDR3 is 12 amino acids. The CDR3 DNA is TGTGCCAGTACAGGGGACGGAAACACCATATATTTT. Translating it yields CASTGDGNTIYF.

This chain joins TRBV20-1 and TRBJ1-6; D uncertain. Trimming took 3 bases from V and 1 from J, leaving 13 bases between them. The germline V gene encodes CDR1 DFQATT and CDR2 SNEGSKA (reference sequence). The CDR3 sequence is 16 residues long. CDR3 region: CSASVGLGSYNSPLHF. CDR3 in DNA: TGCAGTGCTAGTGTAGGGCTGGGGTCCTATAATTCACCCCTCCACTTT.

This chain connects TRBV7-9 to TRBJ2-7, with TRBD1 identical over 9 bases. The germline gives CDR1 SEHNR, CDR2 FQNEAQ (reference sequence). With V trimmed by 5 bases and J by 3 bases, 8 bases remained unmatched. CDR3 length: 15 amino acids. In nucleotides, the CDR3 is TGTGCCAGCAGCCAAGGGACAGGGCCCATCTACGAGCAGTACTTC. It encodes CASSQGTGPIYEQYF.

This chain joins TRBV6-6 and TRBJ1-2; 8 positions agree with TRBD1. This CDR3 is built from 14 residues. Germline V gene lookup returns CDR1 MNHNY and CDR2 SVGAGI (reference sequence). V lost 6 bases and J lost 6; bases outside the gene matches: 9. The CDR3 loop is CASRESTGVNGYTF. The CDR3 DNA sequence: TGTGCCAGCAGGGAGTCGACAGGGGTAAATGGCTACACCTTC.

The chain employs TRBV19 and TRBJ1-3; a weak D match, TRBD1 (5 bases). CDR3 size: 16 residues. Deletions cut 4 bases from V and 0 bases from J, with 13 bases between. Germline lookup yields CDR1 LNHDA and CDR2 SQIVND (reference sequence). CDR3 protein: CASSRNRRSSGNTIYF. CDR3 coding DNA: TGTGCCAGTAGTAGGAACAGGAGAAGCTCTGGAAACACCATATATTTT.

CDR3 sequence (DNA): TGTGCCAGTAGTACCAGGGGATCTGGAAACACCATATATTTT. Protein: CASSTRGSGNTIYF. This chain links TRBV19 with TRBJ1-3; maybe TRBD1 (6 bases). Germline CDR1 and CDR2: LNHDA and SQIVND (reference sequence). With 4 bases removed from V and 1 base from J, the gap between germline ends came to 8 bases. CDR3 length: 14 amino acids. Filled out from reference TRBV19 and TRBJ1-3, the complete variable domain reads DGGITQSPKYLFRKEGQNVTLSCEQNLNHDAMYWYRQDPGQGLRLIYYSQIVNDFQKGDIAEGYSVSREKKESFPLTVTSAQKNPTAFYLCASSTRGSGNTIYFGEGSWLTVV.

This clone showed up many times. This sequence joins TRBV3-1 (or the pseudogene TRBV3-2) and TRBJ1-1; 10 positions agree with TRBD1. In germline, CDR1 is LGHDT, CDR2 YNNKEL (reference sequence). The trim removed 2 bases at V and 7 bases at J, leaving 7 bases unmatched. This CDR3 spans 15 amino acids. The CDR3 loop reads CASSQPGQGYGEAFF. Here the CDR3 DNA reads TGTGCCAGCAGCCAACCGGGACAGGGGTATGGTGAAGCTTTCTTT.

The rearrangement uses TRBV5-4 and TRBJ1-2; D is unclear. The CDR3 contains 15 residues. The ends were cut back, 2 bases at V and 6 bases at J, with 17 bases in the middle. The germline gives CDR1 SGHNT, CDR2 YYREEE (reference sequence). CDR3 loop: CASSFDPNFRDGYTF. The CDR3 DNA sequence: TGTGCCAGCAGCTTCGACCCAAATTTCCGAGATGGCTACACCTTC.

The chain is built from TRBV30 and TRBJ1-1; no definite D call. Germline CDR1 GTSNPN, CDR2 SVGIG (reference sequence). This CDR3 comprises 12 residues. The V gene lost 0 bases and the J gene lost 5 bases, with 7 bases spanning the gap. The CDR3: CAWSVGKTEAFF. The CDR3 DNA follows: TGTGCCTGGAGTGTCGGCAAAACTGAAGCTTTCTTT.

This clone was detected once. The chain has TRBV5-4 and TRBJ2-5; D assignment may be TRBD1 or TRBD2 (5 bases each). Germline V gene data show CDR1 as SGHNT and CDR2 as YYREEE (reference sequence). The CDR3 runs 14 residues. V lost 4 bases to trimming and J lost 3 bases, with 13 bases between them. CDR3 region: CASSTPGQEETQYF. The CDR3 nucleotides read TGTGCCAGCAGCACTCCGGGGCAAGAAGAGACCCAGTACTTC.

J is TRBJ1-1 and V is TRBV5-1, with 11 bases lining up with TRBD1. This CDR3 comprises 14 residues. Germline V gives CDR1 SGHRS, CDR2 YFSETQ. Germline trimming cut 4 bases from V and 4 bases from J; bases unmatched to any gene: 3. The CDR3 spells CASSEGTGGTEAFF. In DNA, the CDR3 is TGCGCCAGCAGCGAAGGGACAGGGGGCACTGAAGCTTTCTTT.

This rearrangement joins TRBV24-1 to TRBJ2-1; D uncertain. This CDR3 is 12 amino acids long. Germline CDR1 is KGHDR and CDR2 is SFDVKD. V lost 5 bases and J lost 7, with 8 bases in between. The chain's CDR3 is CATSGMGNEQFF. Here the CDR3 DNA reads TGTGCCACCAGTGGCATGGGAAATGAGCAGTTCTTC.

The V and J genes are TRBV27 and TRBJ2-5; 8 nucleotides agree with TRBD1. This CDR3 contains 14 residues. CDR1 and CDR2 (germline): MNHEY, SMNVEV (reference sequence). After removal of 5 bases from V and 5 bases from J, the junction contained 7 bases not matched to a gene. CDR3 amino acids: CASSAWDRRETQYF. The CDR3 nucleotides read TGTGCCAGCAGTGCCTGGGACAGGCGGGAGACCCAGTACTTC.

This chain links TRBV5-8 with TRBJ2-3; 12 bases line up with TRBD1. V gave up 4 bases and J gave up 5 bases; unmatched junction bases: 8. Per the germline V gene, CDR1 is SGHTS and CDR2 is YDEGEE. The CDR3 contains 16 residues. The DNA of the CDR3 is TGTGCCAGCAGCACGGGACAGGGGGCGAGATTAGATACGCAGTATTTT. As protein: CASSTGQGARLDTQYF.

This clone was picked up a small number of times. This chain connects TRBV19 to TRBJ1-4, with unresolved D. The CDR3 has 16 amino acids. Looked up from germline, CDR1 is LNHDA and CDR2 is SQIVND (reference sequence). V was trimmed by 4 bases and J by 0 bases, leaving 12 bases between them. The CDR3 nucleotides are TGTGCCAGTAGTAAGATCGGGGATGCAACTAATGAAAAACTGTTTTTT. It specifies CASSKIGDATNEKLFF. Complete variable domain (other parts from reference TRBV19 and TRBJ1-4): DGGITQSPKYLFRKEGQNVTLSCEQNLNHDAMYWYRQDPGQGLRLIYYSQIVNDFQKGDIAEGYSVSREKKESFPLTVTSAQKNPTAFYLCASSKIGDATNEKLFFGSGTQLSVL.

This rearrangement joins TRBV7-2 to TRBJ2-7; TRBD1 might be the D (6 bases). The CDR3 consists of 14 residues. V lost 1 base, J lost 0 bases, and 7 bases lay in between. In germline, CDR1 is SGHTA, CDR2 FQGNSA. CDR3 sequence (DNA): TGTGCCAGCAGCTTAGGACAGGCCTCCTACGAGCAGTACTTC. Amino acids: CASSLGQASYEQYF.